Each of the 12 T cell receptor beta chains below was sequenced from the same sample in a study of cytomegalovirus exposure and HLA in healthy donors. Primers included in the PCR were 60 Vbeta and 13 Jbeta primers. Clones were sequenced by immunoSEQ multiplex PCR, and TCRdb holds only the in-frame ones, with some missing. The sample carries around 160,000 clones, about 71% recorded once. The specimen sequenced was PBMCs. All receptors come from a middle-aged man in good health and CMV-seronegative.

V is TRBV29-1 and J is TRBJ2-3; weak D call: TRBD2 (6 bases). V dropped 4 bases and J dropped 0 bases, with 11 bases sitting between them. This CDR3 region has 14 residues. Germline assignment: CDR1 SQVTM and CDR2 ANQGSEA. Here the CDR3 reads CSVVRAGSTDTQYF. In DNA form, the CDR3 reads TGCAGCGTTGTACGGGCGGGGAGCACAGATACGCAGTATTTT.

This clone was counted only a few times. The J gene is TRBJ2-5, the V gene TRBV11-1; 11 nucleotides agree with TRBD2. Germline CDR1 SGHAT, CDR2 FQDESV (reference sequence). V shed 1 base, J shed 4 bases, and the junction held 5 bases outside the gene matches. The CDR3 totals 16 residues. CDR3 amino acids: CASSLVGLAGGETQYF. CDR3 in DNA: TGTGCCAGCAGCTTAGTCGGGCTAGCGGGGGGAGAGACCCAGTACTTC. Full variable domain (rest looked up from reference TRBV11-1 and TRBJ2-5): EAEVAQSPRYKITEKSQAVAFWCDPISGHATLYWYRQILGQGPELLVQFQDESVVDDSQLPKDRFSAERLKGVDSTLKIQPAELGDSAMYLCASSLVGLAGGETQYFGPGTRLLVL.

V usage is TRBV11-2 and J usage is TRBJ2-3; TRBD1 agrees at 8 bases. CDR1 is SGHAT and CDR2 is FQNNGV in the germline V gene. The ends lost 5 bases at V and 3 bases at J; junction bases unmatched: 4. The CDR3 has 14 amino acids. CDR3 DNA sequence: TGTGCCAGCAGCCCGGACAGGGAAACAGATACGCAGTATTTT. Protein: CASSPDRETDTQYF.

This chain uses TRBV20-1 with TRBJ2-7; no clear D gene. The CDR3 contains 11 residues. The V gene lost 0 bases and the J gene lost 7 bases, with 7 bases spanning the gap. The germline V gene has CDR1 DFQATT and CDR2 SNEGSKA (reference sequence). CDR3 sequence: CSAREFLEQYF. In DNA, the CDR3 is TGCAGTGCTAGAGAATTTTTAGAGCAGTACTTC.

This clone was picked up one time. This sequence joins TRBV7-2 and TRBJ1-5, with 7 bases aligning to TRBD1. Germline V CDR1 and CDR2: SGHTA, FQGNSA. V was clipped by 0 bases and J by 6 bases; unmatched bases: 2. The CDR3 extends over 14 amino acids. CDR3 in amino acids: CASSLASGGQPQHF. The CDR3 DNA is TGTGCCAGCAGCTTAGCGTCAGGGGGTCAGCCCCAGCATTTT. The entire variable domain, with the rest obtained from reference TRBV7-2 and TRBJ1-5, is as follows: GAGVSQSPSNKVTEKGKDVELRCDPISGHTALYWYRQSLGQGLEFLIYFQGNSAPDKSGLPSDRFSAERTGGSVSTLTIQRTQQEDSAVYLCASSLASGGQPQHFGDGTRLSIL.

This rearrangement joins TRBV5-6 to TRBJ2-4, with 9 nucleotides matching TRBD2. The V gene end was trimmed by 0 bases and the J gene end by 5 bases; junction bases not matched to a gene: 0. The CDR3 totals 14 residues. Germline CDR1 is SGHDT and CDR2 is YYEEEE. CDR3 coding DNA: TGTGCCAGCAGCTTGGTAGCGGGGGAAAACATTCAGTACTTC. Protein product: CASSLVAGENIQYF.

The gene calls are TRBV7-2 and TRBJ2-5, with 10 bases that match TRBD2. This CDR3 contains 15 residues. Looked up from germline, CDR1 is SGHTA and CDR2 is FQGNSA. V was pared by 5 bases and J by 7 bases, with 10 bases of the junction left unmatched. Here the CDR3 DNA reads TGTGCCAGCAGCCAAATTGGGGTAGCGGGGGGGACCCAGTACTTC. Residues: CASSQIGVAGGTQYF.

The chain is built from TRBV5-1 and TRBJ2-2; D remains ambiguous. The V and J ends lost 0 bases and 4 bases respectively, with 7 bases between them. This CDR3 region has 14 residues. Per germline, CDR1 SGHRS and CDR2 YFSETQ. The CDR3: CASSLVLLTGELFF. The CDR3 DNA reads TGCGCCAGCAGCTTGGTCCTACTCACCGGGGAGCTGTTTTTT.

The V gene is TRBV7-9, the J gene TRBJ1-1; perhaps TRBD1 as D (5 bases). Germline V gives CDR1 SEHNR, CDR2 FQNEAQ (reference sequence). The CDR3 covers 14 residues. V lost 1 base and J lost 0, with 6 bases in between. The DNA of the CDR3 is TGTGCCAGCAGCTTAGAACAGGTGAACACTGAAGCTTTCTTT. It translates to CASSLEQVNTEAFF.

This chain connects TRBV2 to TRBJ1-4, with D possibly being TRBD1 (6 bases). The CDR3 runs 18 residues. V shed 2 bases and J shed 8 bases, with 24 bases lying between them. In germline, CDR1 is SNHLY, CDR2 FYNNEI. This chain's CDR3 is CASSERGGGQGEKEKLFF. CDR3 DNA sequence: TGTGCCAGCAGTGAAAGAGGGGGGGGGCAGGGAGAAAAAGAAAAACTGTTTTTT.

This clone was seen only once. The chain links TRBV14 to TRBJ2-7; weak D call: TRBD2 (6 bases). With 5 bases removed from V and 0 bases from J, the gap between germline ends came to 14 bases. In germline, CDR1 is SGHDN, CDR2 FVKESK. This CDR3 region has 15 residues. CDR3 DNA sequence: TGTGCCAGCAGCGAGGGACTTCCCCCCTCCTACGAGCAGTACTTC. It translates to CASSEGLPPSYEQYF.

This clone was recorded a few times. V usage is TRBV2 and J usage is TRBJ1-1; no definite D call. The CDR3 runs 14 residues. Germline loops: CDR1 SNHLY, CDR2 FYNNEI. The ends were cut back, 7 bases at V and 5 bases at J, with 17 bases in the middle. In nucleotides, the CDR3 is TGTGCCAGCACAGATAGAGGGCGCGGGACTGAAGCTTTCTTT. Its protein product is CASTDRGRGTEAFF. The full variable domain, rest sourced from reference TRBV2 and TRBJ1-1, is EPEVTQTPSHQVTQMGQEVILRCVPISNHLYFYWYRQILGQKVEFLVSFYNNEISEKSEIFDDQFSVERPDGSNFTLKIRSTKLEDSAMYFCASTDRGRGTEAFFGQGTRLTVV.